A selection of T cell receptor beta chains follows, all from one sample in a study of blood T cell repertoires in COVID-19. The repertoire was sequenced with immunoSEQ multiplex PCR; TCRdb's copy has only in-frame clones and lacks some. Here the sample spans fewer than 90,000 clones, 75% to 80% being singletons. The sequenced sample consisted of peripheral blood. The receptors come from a man in his 70s with COVID-19, enrolled during active disease. CDR3s include the opening cysteine and the closing phenylalanine or tryptophan. A D gene is named only where the DNA matches it firmly. A row's size may be missing; if present it is once, few, many or a size class.

v_call	j_call	clone_size	d_call	cdr3_aa	cdr3_nt
TRBV11-1	TRBJ2-7	-	TRBD2	CASWLADGRDEQYF	TGTGCCAGCTGGCTAGCGGATGGGCGCGACGAGCAGTACTTC
TRBV6-1	TRBJ2-1	-	-	CASSESGTVTTRLDNEQFF	TGTGCCAGCAGTGAGTCGGGGACCGTAACGACTAGATTGGACAATGAGCAGTTCTTC
TRBV11-2	TRBJ2-7	-	TRBD2	CASSLRTSGGYEQYF	TGTGCCAGCAGCTTAAGGACTAGCGGTGGATACGAGCAGTACTTC
TRBV5-1	TRBJ1-2	-	-	CASSLESGASYGYTF	TGCGCCAGCAGCTTGGAGTCAGGGGCGAGCTATGGCTACACCTTC
TRBV7-2	TRBJ2-5	-	TRBD1	CASSSSTGLETQYF	TGTGCCAGCAGCTCCTCGACAGGGCTAGAGACCCAGTACTTC
TRBV10-3	TRBJ2-7	-	TRBD1	CAISTGQGAYEQYF	TGTGCCATCAGTACGGGACAGGGCGCCTACGAGCAGTACTTC
TRBV27	TRBJ1-2	-	TRBD1	CASSSGTGNYGYTF	TGTGCCAGCAGTTCAGGGACAGGAAACTATGGCTACACCTTC
TRBV19	TRBJ1-2	-	TRBD1	CASSPRDRRNYGYTF	TGTGCCAGTAGCCCCCGGGACAGGAGAAACTATGGCTACACCTTC
TRBV28	TRBJ2-7	once	-	CASSPGPGVGEQYF	TGTGCCAGCAGTCCGGGCCCGGGAGTGGGCGAGCAGTACTTC
TRBV11-3	TRBJ1-2	few	-	CASSYESSTAGYTF	TGTGCCAGCAGCTACGAAAGTTCGACAGCCGGCTACACCTTC
TRBV19	TRBJ2-7	-	-	CASSIFGQGRYEQYF	TGTGCCAGTAGTATTTTTGGGCAGGGTCGCTACGAGCAGTACTTC
TRBV5-1	TRBJ1-3	-	-	CASSSRSGITGNTIYF	TGCGCCAGCAGCTCCCGTAGCGGCATTACCGGAAACACCATATATTTT
TRBV7-9	TRBJ1-6	-	TRBD1	CASSDSGTVNSPLHF	TGTGCCAGCAGCGATTCCGGGACAGTTAATTCACCCCTCCACTTT
TRBV7-6	TRBJ2-1	-	TRBD2	CASTFTSGGYNEQFF	TGTGCCAGCACCTTCACTAGCGGGGGATACAATGAGCAGTTCTTC
TRBV7-9	TRBJ2-1	once	-	CASSLGRDSSRNEQFF	TGTGCCAGCAGCTTAGGACGGGACTCCTCTAGGAATGAGCAGTTCTTC
TRBV6-6	TRBJ2-3	-	-	CASSTTDTQYF	TGTGCCAGCAGTACTACAGATACGCAGTATTTT
TRBV29-1	TRBJ2-5	-	-	CSVEGSYQETQYF	TGCAGCGTTGAAGGTAGTTACCAAGAGACCCAGTACTTC
TRBV3-1/TRBV3-2	TRBJ1-3	-	-	CASSQERGGFGNTIYF	TGTGCCAGCAGCCAAGAACGGGGGGGATTCGGAAACACCATATATTTT
TRBV4-2	TRBJ2-5	-	-	CASSPTPPGPRETQYF	TGTGCCAGCAGCCCTACCCCGCCAGGGCCGAGGGAGACCCAGTACTTC
TRBV5-3	TRBJ2-7	-	TRBD2	CARSTLAGDSYEQYF	TGTGCCAGAAGCACGTTAGCGGGGGACTCCTACGAGCAGTACTTC
TRBV19	TRBJ2-2	-	-	CASSIGRADTGELFF	TGTGCCAGTAGTATCGGGCGGGCAGACACCGGGGAGCTGTTTTTT
TRBV4-3	TRBJ2-1	-	TRBD2	CASSQYGGSSSYNEQFF	TGCGCCAGCAGCCAATACGGGGGGTCGAGCTCCTACAATGAGCAGTTCTTC
TRBV5-8	TRBJ2-2	-	TRBD1	CASSLAGGESGELFF	TGTGCCAGCAGCTTGGCAGGGGGCGAATCCGGGGAGCTGTTTTTT
TRBV6-6	TRBJ2-7	-	-	CASTSPGRPGSYEQYF	TGTGCCAGCACCTCCCCGGGGAGGCCGGGCTCCTACGAGCAGTACTTC
TRBV28	TRBJ1-2	few	TRBD1	CASRQGNYGYTF	TGTGCCAGCAGACAGGGGAACTATGGCTACACCTTC
TRBV6-5	TRBJ2-7	-	TRBD2	CASSLSGRTYEQYF	TGTGCCAGCAGCCTTAGCGGGAGAACCTACGAGCAGTACTTC
TRBV30	TRBJ2-5	few	TRBD2	CAWGSGGRVETQYF	TGTGCCTGGGGAAGTGGCGGGAGGGTAGAGACCCAGTACTTC
TRBV19	TRBJ2-5	few	-	CATRGAAGETQYF	TGTGCCACCAGGGGAGCAGCCGGGGAGACCCAGTACTTC
TRBV30	TRBJ2-3	-	TRBD2	CAWSVLGLAGEYRGTDTQYF	TGTGCCTGGAGTGTACTTGGACTAGCGGGAGAATATCGAGGCACAGATACGCAGTATTTT
TRBV24-1	TRBJ2-5	-	-	CATSDSEETQYF	TGTGCCACCAGTGATAGCGAGGAGACCCAGTACTTC
TRBV7-6	TRBJ2-7	-	TRBD1	CASSPIDRGLYEQYF	TGTGCCAGCAGTCCAATCGACAGGGGCCTGTACGAGCAGTACTTC